The 24 T cell receptor beta chains below all came from one sample that was sequenced in a study of blood T cell repertoires in COVID-19. Measured with immunoSEQ multiplex PCR; TCRdb has only the in-frame clones, and not every one. The data show approximately 140,000 clones, more than 70% seen once. The source material was peripheral blood. The source of these receptors is a man in his 60s with acute or convalescent COVID-19.

V usage is TRBV18 and J usage is TRBJ1-2, with a tentative D call TRBD1 (6 bases). Germline assignment: CDR1 KGHSH and CDR2 LQKENI. Between the trimmed V and J ends, which lost 4 bases and 7 bases, there was a span of 16 bases. CDR3 length: 14 amino acids. CDR3 bases: TGTGCCAGCTCACGAGAGGACAGAGGCAGTGGCTACACCTTC. Protein sequence: CASSREDRGSGYTF.

The CDR3 nucleotides are TGCGCCAGCAGCTTGGTCGGGCAAGAGACCCAGTACTTC. Protein product: CASSLVGQETQYF. This rearrangement joins TRBV5-1 to TRBJ2-5; D is undetermined. Germline-derived CDR1 and CDR2 are SGHRS and YFSETQ. The CDR3 is made up of 13 amino acids. Trimming left V 0 bases short and J 2 bases short, with 5 bases between.

The gene calls are TRBV19 and TRBJ1-5, with 9 bases aligning to TRBD1. The CDR3 contains 17 residues. The germline V gene encodes CDR1 LNHDA and CDR2 SQIVND (reference sequence). V dropped 0 bases and J dropped 7; count of bases not matched to a gene: 10. CDR3 amino acids: CASSIDRGGQGKQPQHF. The DNA of the CDR3 is TGTGCCAGTAGTATAGATCGTGGAGGACAGGGGAAGCAGCCCCAGCATTTT.

J is TRBJ1-4 and V is TRBV28; weak D call: TRBD1 (5 bases). CDR1 and CDR2 (germline): MDHEN, SYDVKM. The length of the CDR3 is 11 residues. V lost 8 bases, J lost 14 bases, and 15 bases lay in between. CDR3 nucleotide sequence: TGTGCCAGCCAGGGAGGGTGGAATCTGTTTTTT. Residues: CASQGGWNLFF.

The gene calls are TRBV20-1 and TRBJ2-1, with 9 bases that match TRBD2. Germline CDR1 and CDR2: DFQATT and SNEGSKA (reference sequence). The CDR3 totals 14 residues. The J segment lost 9 bases and the V segment lost 3 bases, leaving 9 bases of the junction unmatched. The CDR3 nucleotides are TGCAGTGCTAGTAGGCCTAGCGGGGAGGGTGAGCAGTTCTTC. Translation gives CSASRPSGEGEQFF.

The gene calls are TRBV6-5 and TRBJ1-5; no reliable D call. Trimming removed 0 bases from V and 5 bases from J, with 11 bases in between. Per the germline V gene, CDR1 is MNHEY and CDR2 is SVGAGI. This CDR3 has 15 residues. CDR3 amino acids: CASSYSRGLDQPQHF. As DNA, the CDR3 is TGTGCCAGCAGTTACTCGCGCGGGTTAGATCAGCCCCAGCATTTT.

This chain joins TRBV30 and TRBJ1-2; the D gene is possibly TRBD1 (5 bases). The V gene's germline CDR1 is GTSNPN and CDR2 SVGIG (reference sequence). This CDR3 comprises 11 residues. Trimming removed 6 bases at V and 4 bases at J, with 9 bases between. The CDR3 coding sequence is TGTGCCTGTAGGGGTTCCTATGGCTACACCTTC. Residues: CACRGSYGYTF. Full variable domain (outside the CDR3, taken from reference TRBV30 and TRBJ1-2): SQTIHQWPATLVQPVGSPLSLECTVEGTSNPNLYWYRQAAGRGLQLLFYSVGIGQISSEVPQNLSASRPQDRQFILSSKKLLLSDSGFYLCACRGSYGYTFGSGTRLTVV.

J is TRBJ2-3 and V is TRBV5-1, with D unresolved. The V gene lost 1 base and the J gene lost 1 base, with 7 bases spanning the gap. CDR1 is SGHRS and CDR2 is YFSETQ in the germline V gene. The CDR3 loop spans 14 amino acids. Here the CDR3 reads CASSLTRGTDTQYF. CDR3 nucleotides: TGCGCCAGCAGCTTGACGCGCGGCACAGATACGCAGTATTTT.

The chain employs TRBV4-1 and TRBJ1-6, with D unresolved. CDR1 MGHRA and CDR2 YSYEKL come from the germline V gene. V was cut by 0 bases and J by 6 bases, with 15 bases left in between. The CDR3 is made up of 17 amino acids. CDR3 amino acids: CASSQETTVGFNSPLHF. Written as DNA, the CDR3 is TGCGCCAGCAGCCAAGAGACCACAGTAGGCTTTAATTCACCCCTCCACTTT.

The V call is TRBV6-5, the J call TRBJ1-2; 7 nucleotides line up with TRBD1. The germline V gene encodes CDR1 MNHEY and CDR2 SVGAGI. This CDR3 comprises 14 residues. The V gene end was trimmed by 5 bases and the J gene end by 3 bases; junction bases not matched to a gene: 6. CDR3: CASSRHGTDYGYTF. CDR3 in DNA: TGTGCCAGCAGTCGACACGGGACAGACTATGGCTACACCTTC.

The chain recombines TRBV10-3 with TRBJ2-2, with 9 bases fitting TRBD1. From germline, CDR1 is ENHRY and CDR2 SYGVKD. This CDR3 comprises 15 residues. J lost 5 bases, V lost 2 bases, and 3 bases had no gene match. CDR3 residues: CAISETTGGTGELFF. CDR3 DNA sequence: TGTGCCATCAGTGAGACGACAGGGGGTACCGGGGAGCTGTTTTTT.

J is TRBJ2-4 and V is TRBV5-1, with D possibly TRBD2 on 6 matching bases. This CDR3 is built from 16 residues. CDR1 SGHRS and CDR2 YFSETQ come from the germline V gene. Trimming left V 0 bases short and J 8 bases short, with 18 bases between. CDR3 in DNA: TGCGCCAGCAGCTTGGGAAATAATGGCGGCGGGGACATTCAGTACTTC. Translated, it gives CASSLGNNGGGDIQYF.

This chain uses TRBV29-1 with TRBJ2-2; TRBD2 aligns across 9 bases. The J segment lost 3 bases and the V segment lost 3 bases, leaving 5 bases of the junction unmatched. In germline, CDR1 is SQVTM, CDR2 ANQGSEA. This CDR3 is built from 15 residues. CDR3 loop: CSVESAGGYTGELFF. The DNA of the CDR3 is TGCAGCGTTGAGTCCGCGGGGGGGTACACCGGGGAGCTGTTTTTT.

The CDR3 loop is CAISENSVSYEQYF. The CDR3 DNA follows: TGTGCCATCAGTGAAAATAGCGTCTCCTACGAGCAGTACTTC. The chain links TRBV10-3 to TRBJ2-7; tentative D call: TRBD2 (5 bases). Germline CDR1 is ENHRY and CDR2 is SYGVKD. V lost 3 bases, J lost 0 bases, and 9 bases lay in between. The CDR3 length is 14 residues.

V is TRBV5-1 and J is TRBJ1-6; 10 nucleotides line up with TRBD1. The length of the CDR3 is 19 residues. V shed 3 bases and J 0 bases; nucleotides not matched to a gene: 9. Germline loops: CDR1 SGHRS, CDR2 YFSETQ. CDR3 region: CASSSMTGGLGSYNSPLHF. The CDR3 DNA follows: TGCGCCAGCAGCTCAATGACAGGGGGCTTAGGCTCCTATAATTCACCCCTCCACTTT.

V is TRBV7-9 and J is TRBJ1-4; D gene uncertain. This CDR3 has 12 residues. Germline values: CDR1 SEHNR, CDR2 FQNEAQ (reference sequence). Trimming removed 7 bases at V and 8 bases at J, with 11 bases between. CDR3 in amino acids: CASNRVEEKLFF. The CDR3 DNA is TGTGCCAGCAATCGGGTGGAAGAAAAACTGTTTTTT.

The CDR3 DNA reads as TGTGCCAGCAGGGAGGCGGGCCGAGGGTACTTC. It specifies CASREAGRGYF. The V gene is TRBV6-5, the J gene TRBJ2-7; D possibly corresponds to TRBD2 (5 bases). The V and J ends lost 6 bases and 12 bases respectively, with 15 bases between them. Germline CDR1 MNHEY, CDR2 SVGAGI. CDR3 length equals 11 residues.

The chain uses TRBV4-1 and TRBJ1-5; 8 bases map to TRBD1. The ends lost 3 bases at V and 5 bases at J; junction bases unmatched: 9. Germline V gene lookup returns CDR1 MGHRA and CDR2 YSYEKL. There are 16 residues in the CDR3. The CDR3 loop reads CASSQGMGRGHQPQHF. The CDR3 coding sequence is TGCGCCAGCAGCCAGGGGATGGGCAGGGGGCATCAGCCCCAGCATTTT.

The V gene is TRBV24-1, the J gene TRBJ2-1, with D maybe TRBD2 (6 bases). Germline V CDR1 and CDR2: KGHDR, SFDVKD. CDR3 length equals 16 residues. With 4 bases removed from V and 0 bases from J, the gap between germline ends came to 12 bases. The CDR3 sequence is CATSDPGGSSYNEQFF. The CDR3 nucleotides read TGTGCCACCAGTGACCCTGGAGGGAGCTCCTACAATGAGCAGTTCTTC.

V is TRBV5-1 and J is TRBJ1-1; D perhaps matches TRBD1 (6 bases). Trimming left V 5 bases short and J 1 base short, with 9 bases between. Germline V gives CDR1 SGHRS, CDR2 YFSETQ. This CDR3 has 13 amino acids. CDR3 amino acids: CASRMTGNTEAFF. CDR3 DNA: TGCGCCAGCAGAATGACAGGGAACACTGAAGCTTTCTTT.

V and J are TRBV14 and TRBJ2-3; possible D gene TRBD2, 5 bases. The CDR3 extends over 16 amino acids. The ends were cut back, 8 bases at V and 2 bases at J, with 20 bases in the middle. Germline V gives CDR1 SGHDN, CDR2 FVKESK. The CDR3 sequence: CASSGLGRDYTDTQYF. The CDR3 nucleotides read TGTGCCAGCTCCGGGCTTGGCAGAGACTACACAGATACGCAGTATTTT.

The genes are TRBV29-1 and TRBJ2-4; 8 nucleotides agree with TRBD1. CDR3 length: 12 residues. The V gene end was trimmed by 5 bases and the J gene end by 8 bases; junction bases not matched to a gene: 5. Germline V gene data show CDR1 as SQVTM and CDR2 as ANQGSEA. CDR3: CSVRTGWDIQYF. For the CDR3, the DNA is TGCAGCGTTAGGACAGGGTGGGACATTCAGTACTTC.

This sequence joins TRBV9 and TRBJ1-3; D is uncertain. Trimming took 1 base from V and 0 from J, leaving 17 bases between them. The CDR3 spans 18 residues. Germline lookup yields CDR1 SGDLS and CDR2 YYNGEE. The CDR3 nucleotides are TGTGCCAGCAGCGTAAGCGGGGAGCACCTACTCTCTGGAAACACCATATATTTT. This codes for CASSVSGEHLLSGNTIYF.

Worth noting for this clone: Relative to the germline gene, one junction end is altered; a read error may explain this. The gene calls are TRBV7-8 and TRBJ2-1; 12 bases line up with TRBD2. CDR1 is SGHVS, CDR2 FQNEAQ, per germline. This CDR3 comprises 15 residues. The chain's CDR3 is CASSLAGGSVDEQFF. CDR3 sequence (DNA): TGTGCCAGCAGCCTAGCGGGAGGGTCAGTGGATGAGCAGTTCTTC.